Included here is one T cell receptor beta chain sequence, with context. Antigen unknown. Unstimulated Tregs (CD4+CD25+CD127-) and CD4+CD25- non-Tregs were sorted from PBMCs. These data originate in a study of Tregs in tolerant kidney transplant recipients. Study as a whole: Recipients received nonmyeloablative bone marrow transplants from related graft donors, with transient mixed chimerism. Study-level findings and limits: Biological reproducibility was not directly addressed in this study. The most relevant donor-specific Treg TCRbeta repertoire apparently came from expansion with activated donor B cells.

The V gene lost 5 bases and the J gene lost 0 bases, with 11 bases spanning the gap. The length of the CDR3 is 15 residues. Germline values: CDR1 SGHNT, CDR2 YYREEE (reference sequence). TCRdb's table, derived via immunoSEQ multiplex PCR, lists solely in-frame clones and lacks some. The data show 85,000 to 100,000 clones, approximately 93% seen once. This receptor was taken from a human donor who received a combined kidney and bone marrow transplant. The J gene is TRBJ1-4, the V gene TRBV5-4, with no clear D. Sequenced material: CD4+ T cells from blood, taken before the transplant. The CDR3: CASSRDGATNEKLFF. Written as DNA, the CDR3 is TGTGCCAGCAGTCGAGACGGAGCAACTAATGAAAAACTGTTTTTT.